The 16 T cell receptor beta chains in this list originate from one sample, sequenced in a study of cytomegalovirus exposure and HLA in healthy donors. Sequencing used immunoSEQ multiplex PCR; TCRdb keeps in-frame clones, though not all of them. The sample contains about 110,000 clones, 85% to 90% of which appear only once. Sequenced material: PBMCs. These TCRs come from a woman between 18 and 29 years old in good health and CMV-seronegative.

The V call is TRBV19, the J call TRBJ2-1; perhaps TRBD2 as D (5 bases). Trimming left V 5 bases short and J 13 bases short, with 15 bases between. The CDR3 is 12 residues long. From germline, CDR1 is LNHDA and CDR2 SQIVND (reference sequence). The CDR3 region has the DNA TGTGCCAGTAGTTTAACTAGGACTCATCAGTTCTTC. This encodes CASSLTRTHQFF.

The CDR3 coding sequence is TGTGCCAGCAGCTTAGGGCAGGGGCACTACGAGCAGTACTTC. This gives the protein CASSLGQGHYEQYF. The V and J genes are TRBV7-3 and TRBJ2-7; the D gene is possibly TRBD1 (6 bases). V was cut by 2 bases and J by 3 bases, with 11 bases left in between. CDR1 is SGHTA, CDR2 FQGTGA, per germline. The CDR3 length is 14 residues.

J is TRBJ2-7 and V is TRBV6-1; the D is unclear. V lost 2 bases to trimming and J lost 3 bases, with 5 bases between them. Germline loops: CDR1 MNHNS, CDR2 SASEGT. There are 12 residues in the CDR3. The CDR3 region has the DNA TGTGCCAGCAGTGAACATAGCTACGAGCAGTACTTC. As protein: CASSEHSYEQYF.

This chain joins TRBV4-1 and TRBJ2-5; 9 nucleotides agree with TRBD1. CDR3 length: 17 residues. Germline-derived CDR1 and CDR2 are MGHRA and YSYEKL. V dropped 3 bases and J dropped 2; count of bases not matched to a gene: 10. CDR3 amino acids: CASSQVTGGGWQETQYF. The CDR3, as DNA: TGCGCCAGCAGCCAGGTTACAGGGGGCGGATGGCAAGAGACCCAGTACTTC.

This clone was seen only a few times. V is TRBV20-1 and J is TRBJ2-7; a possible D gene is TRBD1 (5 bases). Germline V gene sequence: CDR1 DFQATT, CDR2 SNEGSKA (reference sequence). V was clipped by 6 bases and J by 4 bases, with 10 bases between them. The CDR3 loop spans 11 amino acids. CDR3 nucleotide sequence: TGCAGTGCGGGGCAGAATTACGAGCAGTACTTC. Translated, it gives CSAGQNYEQYF.

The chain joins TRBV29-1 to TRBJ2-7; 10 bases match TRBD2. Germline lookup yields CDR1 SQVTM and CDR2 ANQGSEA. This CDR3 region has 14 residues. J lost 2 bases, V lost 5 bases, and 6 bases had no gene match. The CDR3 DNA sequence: TGCAGCGTTTCTAGGACTAGCGGAGCCTACGAGCAGTACTTC. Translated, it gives CSVSRTSGAYEQYF.

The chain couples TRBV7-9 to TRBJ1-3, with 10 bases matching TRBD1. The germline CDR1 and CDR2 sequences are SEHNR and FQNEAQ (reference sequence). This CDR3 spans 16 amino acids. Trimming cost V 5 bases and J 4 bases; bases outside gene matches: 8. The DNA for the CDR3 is TGTGCCAGCAGCGAACGGGACAGGGGAACAGGAAACACCATATATTTT. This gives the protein CASSERDRGTGNTIYF.

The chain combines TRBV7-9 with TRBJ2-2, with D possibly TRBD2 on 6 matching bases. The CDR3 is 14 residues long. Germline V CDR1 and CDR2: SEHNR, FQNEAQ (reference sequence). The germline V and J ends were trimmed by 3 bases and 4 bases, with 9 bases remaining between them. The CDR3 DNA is TGTGCCAGCAGCTTGTTTAGCGGCACCGGGGAGCTGTTTTTT. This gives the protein CASSLFSGTGELFF.

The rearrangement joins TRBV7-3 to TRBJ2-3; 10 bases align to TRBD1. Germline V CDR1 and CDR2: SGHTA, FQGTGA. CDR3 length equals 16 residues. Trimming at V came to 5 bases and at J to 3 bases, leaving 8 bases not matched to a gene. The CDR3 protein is CASSQLGTGETDTQYF. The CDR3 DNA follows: TGTGCCAGCAGCCAACTGGGGACAGGGGAAACAGATACGCAGTATTTT.

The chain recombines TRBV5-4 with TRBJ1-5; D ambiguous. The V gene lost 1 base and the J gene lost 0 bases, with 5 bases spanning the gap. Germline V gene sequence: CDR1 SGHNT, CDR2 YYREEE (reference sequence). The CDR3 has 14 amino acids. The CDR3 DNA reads TGTGCCAGCAGCTTGCGGGATAGCAATCAGCCCCAGCATTTT. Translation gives CASSLRDSNQPQHF.

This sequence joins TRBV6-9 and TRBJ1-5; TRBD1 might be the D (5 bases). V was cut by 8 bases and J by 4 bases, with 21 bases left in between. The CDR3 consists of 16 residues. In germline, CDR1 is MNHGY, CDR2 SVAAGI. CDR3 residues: CASFNRGAVPNQPQHF. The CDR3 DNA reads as TGTGCCAGCTTTAATAGGGGCGCGGTCCCAAATCAGCCCCAGCATTTT.

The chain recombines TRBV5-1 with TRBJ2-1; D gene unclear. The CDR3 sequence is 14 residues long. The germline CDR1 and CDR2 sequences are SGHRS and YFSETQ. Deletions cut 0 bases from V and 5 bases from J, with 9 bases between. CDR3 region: CASSLGDTHNEQFF. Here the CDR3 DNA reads TGCGCCAGCAGCTTGGGAGATACCCACAATGAGCAGTTCTTC.

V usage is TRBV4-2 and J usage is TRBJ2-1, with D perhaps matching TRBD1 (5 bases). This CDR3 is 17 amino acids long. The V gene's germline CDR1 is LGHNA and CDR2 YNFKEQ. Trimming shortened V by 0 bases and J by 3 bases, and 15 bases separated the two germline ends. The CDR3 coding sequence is TGTGCCAGCAGCCAAGATCTTGGCAGGGATTACTACAATGAGCAGTTCTTC. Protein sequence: CASSQDLGRDYYNEQFF.

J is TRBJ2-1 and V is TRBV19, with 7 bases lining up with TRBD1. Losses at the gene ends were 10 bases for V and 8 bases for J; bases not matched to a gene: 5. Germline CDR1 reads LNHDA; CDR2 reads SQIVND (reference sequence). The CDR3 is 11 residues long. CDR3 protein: CAIRQGYEQFF. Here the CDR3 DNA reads TGTGCCATTAGACAGGGTTATGAGCAGTTCTTC.

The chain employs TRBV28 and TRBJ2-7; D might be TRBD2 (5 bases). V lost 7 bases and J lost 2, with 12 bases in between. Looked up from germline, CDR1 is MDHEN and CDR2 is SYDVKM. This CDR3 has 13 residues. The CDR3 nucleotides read TGTGCCAGCACCCCGGGGATCACCTACGAGCAGTACTTC. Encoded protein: CASTPGITYEQYF.

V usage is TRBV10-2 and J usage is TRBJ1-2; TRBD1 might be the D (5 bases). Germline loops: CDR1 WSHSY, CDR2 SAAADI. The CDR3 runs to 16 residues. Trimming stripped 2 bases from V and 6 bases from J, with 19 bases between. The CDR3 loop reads CASSEAGKIRLHGYTF. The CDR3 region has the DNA TGCGCCAGCAGTGAGGCAGGGAAAATACGTTTACATGGCTACACCTTC.